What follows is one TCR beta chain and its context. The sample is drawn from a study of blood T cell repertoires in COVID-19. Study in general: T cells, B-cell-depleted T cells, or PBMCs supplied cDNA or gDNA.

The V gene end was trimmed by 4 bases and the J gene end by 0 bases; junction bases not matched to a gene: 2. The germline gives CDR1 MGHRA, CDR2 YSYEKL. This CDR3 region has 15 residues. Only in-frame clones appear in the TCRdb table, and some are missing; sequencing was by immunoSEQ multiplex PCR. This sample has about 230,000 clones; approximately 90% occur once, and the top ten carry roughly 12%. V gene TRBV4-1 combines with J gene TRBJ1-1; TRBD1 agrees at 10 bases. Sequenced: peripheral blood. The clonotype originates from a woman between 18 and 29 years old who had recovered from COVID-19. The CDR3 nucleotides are TGCGCCAGCAGCCCAGGACAGGGGGTGAACACTGAAGCTTTCTTT. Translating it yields CASSPGQGVNTEAFF.